The following is a T cell receptor beta chain sequence with its context. Its target is not known. A single heparinised blood sample, averaging roughly 110 mL, was obtained per donor. CD4+ naive, central memory, regulatory and stem cell-like memory subsets were isolated by sorting on CD45RO/CCR7/CD25/CD127/CD95/CD27. This entry belongs to a study of beta chain features in type 1 diabetes. Study results and caveats: The question of HLA type influencing TCRB rearrangement was one that remained unresolved here. Among type 1 diabetes patients, VDJ junctions had fewer insertions and more deletions.

Expressed TCRB transcripts were sequenced after all isolated RNA was converted to cDNA. Generated by immunoSEQ multiplex PCR, the TCRdb table keeps only in-frame clones and is missing some. Of around 160,000 clones in the sample, under 60% were seen once. Trimming took 0 bases from V and 4 from J; bases not matched to a gene: 4. CDR3 length equals 15 residues. The germline V gene has CDR1 SGHRS and CDR2 YFSETQ. The chain links TRBV5-1 to TRBJ2-5; TRBD1 agrees at 9 bases. This receptor was identified in a man younger than 35 in good health. Sample: Tregs from blood. The CDR3 reads CASSLVTGGRETQYF. Here the CDR3 DNA reads TGCGCCAGCAGCTTGGTCACAGGGGGCCGAGAGACCCAGTACTTC.